The clone carrying this TCR beta chain turned up a few times. Its antigen is still unknown. This sample stems from a study of naive and memory T cell subsets. An equimolar mix of two oligonucleotides served as the beta constant-region primer for TRBC1 and TRBC2. The ligated cDNA underwent four PCR rounds using SP2 and nested alpha and beta constant-region primers. TCRdb reanalysed the UMI-ligation and nested PCR reads using MiXCR and keeps one entry per CDR3 protein. The sample records under 150,000 distinct CDR3 sequences, about a fifth being singletons. CDR1 and CDR2 from the germline V gene are LGHNA and YSLEER. V was cut by 0 bases and J by 5 bases, with 10 bases left in between. The CDR3 has 14 residues. Overall study findings and caveats: A few larger clonotypes appeared in naive repertoires, especially CD8, possibly memory cells re-expressing CD45RA.

Sequencing used naive CD8+ T cells from blood. The chain carries TRBV4-3 and TRBJ2-5; D gene uncertain. This TCR came from a human donor in good health. The CDR3 DNA sequence: TGCGCCAGCAGCCAAGATGGGTTTTTGGAGACCCAGTACTTC. Its translation is CASSQDGFLETQYF.